This T cell receptor (beta chain) derives from a study of blood T cell repertoires in COVID-19. CDR1 is SEHNR, CDR2 FQNEAQ, per germline (reference sequence). V shed 4 bases and J shed 0 bases, with 9 bases lying between them. This CDR3 is 15 amino acids long. Source study methods: Estimates of nucleated cell counts were drawn from the amplification of reference gene primers. The protocol was immunoSEQ multiplex PCR, while the TCRdb copy is restricted to in-frame clones and leaves out a portion. D and trimming come from the DNA, and the V and J calls and clone size come from that table. In the table there are about 67,000 clones, nearly 85% of which are singletons.

J is TRBJ1-4 and V is TRBV7-9; D possibly corresponds to TRBD1 (6 bases). The material sequenced was peripheral blood. The sequence was collected from a human donor in a cohort sampled during active COVID-19. CDR3 in amino acids: CASSSGQSTNEKLFF. The CDR3 nucleotides read TGTGCCAGCAGCTCCGGACAGTCAACTAATGAAAAACTGTTTTTT. The full variable domain, completed using reference TRBV7-9 and TRBJ1-4, is DTGVSQNPRHKITKRGQNVTFRCDPISEHNRLYWYRQTLGQGPEFLTYFQNEAQLEKSRLLSDRFSAERPKGSFSTLEIQRTEQGDSAMYLCASSSGQSTNEKLFFGSGTQLSVL.